These T cell receptor beta chains were read from a single sample in a study of cytomegalovirus exposure and HLA in healthy donors. Generated by immunoSEQ multiplex PCR, the TCRdb table keeps only in-frame clones and is missing some. The table lists 130,000 to 150,000 clones, around a tenth of them singletons. The sequenced material came from PBMCs. The source of these receptors is a male donor in good health and CMV-seronegative. The CDR3 runs from the conserved cysteine through the conserved F or W. D genes are given only for firm matches. Clone size, where shown, is once, few, many, or a class for clones that have expanded.

clone size: few
V gene: TRBV28
J gene: TRBJ1-5
D gene: -
CDR3 protein: CASREGLSNQPQHF
CDR3 DNA: TGTGCCAGCAGGGAGGGACTGAGCAATCAGCCCCAGCATTTT

clone size: -
V gene: TRBV12-5
J gene: TRBJ1-3
D gene: -
CDR3 protein: CASALDSASGNTIYF
CDR3 DNA: TGTGCTAGTGCCCTGGACAGCGCCTCTGGAAACACCATATATTTT

clone size: -
V gene: TRBV5-1
J gene: TRBJ2-2
D gene: -
CDR3 protein: CASSLQNTGELFF
CDR3 DNA: TGCGCCAGCAGCTTGCAGAACACCGGGGAGCTGTTTTTT

clone size: few
V gene: TRBV6-5
J gene: TRBJ1-2
D gene: TRBD1
CDR3 protein: CASRETGYYGYTF
CDR3 DNA: TGTGCCAGCAGAGAGACAGGGTACTATGGCTACACCTTC

clone size: few
V gene: TRBV6-5
J gene: TRBJ1-2
D gene: -
CDR3 protein: CASRLGDSSNYGYTF
CDR3 DNA: TGTGCCAGCAGATTAGGTGACAGTTCTAACTATGGCTACACCTTC

clone size: many
V gene: TRBV6-1
J gene: TRBJ1-1
D gene: -
CDR3 protein: CASILEAEAFF
CDR3 DNA: TGTGCCAGCATCTTAGAGGCTGAAGCTTTCTTT

clone size: few
V gene: TRBV5-1
J gene: TRBJ1-2
D gene: TRBD1
CDR3 protein: CASSRDRGRYGYTF
CDR3 DNA: TGCGCCAGCAGCCGGGACAGGGGAAGATATGGCTACACCTTC

clone size: -
V gene: TRBV5-4
J gene: TRBJ2-2
D gene: TRBD2
CDR3 protein: CASSLPGLAGATGELFF
CDR3 DNA: TGTGCCAGCAGCCTACCCGGACTAGCGGGCGCCACCGGGGAGCTGTTTTTT

clone size: -
V gene: TRBV6-1
J gene: TRBJ2-7
D gene: TRBD2
CDR3 protein: CASSVKGLLNYEQYF
CDR3 DNA: TGTGCCAGCAGTGTAAAGGGACTACTCAACTACGAGCAGTACTTC

clone size: -
V gene: TRBV6-1
J gene: TRBJ2-5
D gene: -
CDR3 protein: CASILGARGDETQYF
CDR3 DNA: TGTGCCAGCATCCTAGGGGCCAGGGGGGATGAGACCCAGTACTTC

clone size: once
V gene: TRBV9
J gene: TRBJ2-1
D gene: TRBD2
CDR3 protein: CASSGASGYNEQFF
CDR3 DNA: TGTGCCAGCAGCGGGGCTAGCGGTTACAATGAGCAGTTCTTC

clone size: few
V gene: TRBV6-4
J gene: TRBJ2-5
D gene: -
CDR3 protein: CASSQQGGETQYF
CDR3 DNA: TGTGCCAGCAGCCAACAGGGGGGGGAGACCCAGTACTTC

clone size: few
V gene: TRBV25-1
J gene: TRBJ1-2
D gene: -
CDR3 protein: CASSDSSAGSNYGYTF
CDR3 DNA: TGTGCCAGCAGTGACTCCTCTGCCGGGAGCAACTATGGCTACACCTTC

clone size: -
V gene: TRBV5-1
J gene: TRBJ2-7
D gene: -
CDR3 protein: CVSSLPSGGEQYF
CDR3 DNA: TGCGTCAGCAGCTTGCCCTCAGGGGGGGAGCAGTACTTC

clone size: few
V gene: TRBV7-9
J gene: TRBJ1-2
D gene: TRBD1
CDR3 protein: CASSLTGFVGYGYTF
CDR3 DNA: TGTGCCAGCAGCTTGACAGGGTTTGTTGGCTATGGCTACACCTTC

clone size: few
V gene: TRBV6-5
J gene: TRBJ2-6
D gene: TRBD1
CDR3 protein: CASSLTGAGANVLTF
CDR3 DNA: TGTGCCAGCAGTCTGACAGGGGCTGGGGCCAACGTCCTGACTTTC

clone size: few
V gene: TRBV25-1
J gene: TRBJ2-5
D gene: TRBD1
CDR3 protein: CASTDFRGQGIQETQYF
CDR3 DNA: TGTGCCAGCACTGACTTCCGCGGACAGGGAATCCAAGAGACCCAGTACTTC

clone size: -
V gene: TRBV30
J gene: TRBJ2-7
D gene: TRBD2
CDR3 protein: CAWSGLAREYEQYF
CDR3 DNA: TGTGCCTGGAGTGGACTAGCGCGAGAATACGAGCAGTACTTC

clone size: few
V gene: TRBV7-2
J gene: TRBJ1-2
D gene: TRBD1
CDR3 protein: CASSIRQGAAVHGYTF
CDR3 DNA: TGTGCCAGCAGCATACGACAGGGGGCGGCGGTTCATGGCTACACCTTC

clone size: -
V gene: TRBV5-1
J gene: TRBJ1-1
D gene: TRBD1
CDR3 protein: CASSLGTGTGRLMNTEAFF
CDR3 DNA: TGCGCCAGCAGCTTGGGTACCGGGACAGGGAGACTGATGAACACTGAAGCTTTCTTT

clone size: few
V gene: TRBV5-6
J gene: TRBJ2-5
D gene: -
CDR3 protein: CASSLGAAELQETQYF
CDR3 DNA: TGTGCCAGCAGCTTGGGGGCCGCCGAATTACAAGAGACCCAGTACTTC

clone size: few
V gene: TRBV28
J gene: TRBJ2-7
D gene: -
CDR3 protein: CASSLSQLYEQYF
CDR3 DNA: TGTGCCAGCAGTTTATCACAGCTCTACGAGCAGTACTTC

clone size: -
V gene: TRBV6-5
J gene: TRBJ1-5
D gene: -
CDR3 protein: CASIQGWGSNQPQHF
CDR3 DNA: TGTGCCAGCATCCAAGGGTGGGGCAGCAATCAGCCCCAGCATTTT

clone size: -
V gene: TRBV28
J gene: TRBJ1-1
D gene: -
CDR3 protein: CASSFGGSGTEAFF
CDR3 DNA: TGTGCCAGCAGTTTCGGGGGATCGGGCACTGAAGCTTTCTTT

clone size: few
V gene: TRBV25-1
J gene: TRBJ2-7
D gene: -
CDR3 protein: CASSDPRAKGPFEQYF
CDR3 DNA: TGTGCCAGCAGTGATCCTCGGGCGAAGGGGCCCTTCGAGCAGTACTTC

clone size: -
V gene: TRBV2
J gene: TRBJ1-2
D gene: -
CDR3 protein: CASSEAAGAWYGYTF
CDR3 DNA: TGTGCCAGCAGTGAAGCGGCAGGGGCTTGGTATGGCTACACCTTC

clone size: -
V gene: TRBV19
J gene: TRBJ2-4
D gene: TRBD1
CDR3 protein: CASSNRDRAKNIQYF
CDR3 DNA: TGTGCCAGTAGTAACCGGGACAGGGCCAAAAACATTCAGTACTTC

clone size: few
V gene: TRBV29-1
J gene: TRBJ2-1
D gene: TRBD2
CDR3 protein: CSVPGVAGIYNEQFF
CDR3 DNA: TGCAGCGTGCCGGGCGTAGCGGGGATCTACAATGAGCAGTTCTTC

clone size: few
V gene: TRBV10-3
J gene: TRBJ2-6
D gene: -
CDR3 protein: CAISGSGANVLTF
CDR3 DNA: TGTGCCATCAGCGGCTCTGGGGCCAACGTCCTGACTTTC

clone size: few
V gene: TRBV9
J gene: TRBJ1-5
D gene: -
CDR3 protein: CASAPSSSQPQHF
CDR3 DNA: TGTGCCAGCGCGCCCTCTTCTTCGCAGCCCCAGCATTTT

clone size: few
V gene: TRBV27
J gene: TRBJ1-6
D gene: -
CDR3 protein: CASSLSASYNSPLHF
CDR3 DNA: TGTGCCAGCAGTTTATCGGCCTCCTATAATTCACCCCTCCACTTT

clone size: few
V gene: TRBV10-3
J gene: TRBJ1-1
D gene: -
CDR3 protein: CAIAQGDNTEAFF
CDR3 DNA: TGTGCCATTGCACAGGGAGATAACACTGAAGCTTTCTTT

clone size: few
V gene: TRBV19
J gene: TRBJ1-5
D gene: -
CDR3 protein: CASSGTAGRDYRQPQHF
CDR3 DNA: TGTGCCAGTAGCGGTACAGCGGGGCGGGACTACCGTCAGCCCCAGCATTTT

clone size: few
V gene: TRBV7-2
J gene: TRBJ2-7
D gene: -
CDR3 protein: CASSLAVPGETYF
CDR3 DNA: TGTGCCAGCAGCTTAGCTGTTCCAGGGGAGACGTACTTC

clone size: few
V gene: TRBV27
J gene: TRBJ2-1
D gene: -
CDR3 protein: CASSFQVWADSYNEQFF
CDR3 DNA: TGTGCCAGCAGTTTCCAGGTCTGGGCTGACTCCTACAATGAGCAGTTCTTC

clone size: -
V gene: TRBV27
J gene: TRBJ1-1
D gene: -
CDR3 protein: CASSWGGMNTEAFF
CDR3 DNA: TGTGCCAGCAGCTGGGGGGGGATGAACACTGAAGCTTTCTTT

clone size: few
V gene: TRBV7-9
J gene: TRBJ2-7
D gene: -
CDR3 protein: CASSLKPLTSPEQYF
CDR3 DNA: TGTGCCAGCAGCTTGAAACCCCTTACTAGTCCTGAGCAGTACTTC

clone size: -
V gene: TRBV18
J gene: TRBJ1-1
D gene: TRBD1
CDR3 protein: CASSGQGNTEAFF
CDR3 DNA: TGTGCCAGCTCAGGACAGGGAAACACTGAAGCTTTCTTT

clone size: -
V gene: TRBV14
J gene: TRBJ1-2
D gene: -
CDR3 protein: CASSQDVTGNYGYTF
CDR3 DNA: TGTGCCAGCAGCCAAGATGTGACAGGCAACTATGGCTACACCTTC

clone size: -
V gene: TRBV28
J gene: TRBJ1-2
D gene: TRBD1
CDR3 protein: CASSRGQGSGYGYTF
CDR3 DNA: TGTGCCAGCAGCAGAGGACAGGGAAGTGGCTATGGCTACACCTTC

clone size: -
V gene: TRBV28
J gene: TRBJ2-7
D gene: -
CDR3 protein: CASESTAGPTYEQYF
CDR3 DNA: TGTGCCAGCGAAAGTACCGCGGGTCCCACCTACGAGCAGTACTTC

clone size: few
V gene: TRBV5-4
J gene: TRBJ2-3
D gene: -
CDR3 protein: CASSRNGGGLTDTQYF
CDR3 DNA: TGTGCCAGCAGCCGTAATGGGGGGGGCCTTACAGATACGCAGTATTTT

clone size: few
V gene: TRBV29-1
J gene: TRBJ2-7
D gene: TRBD2
CDR3 protein: CSVMAGGAFEQYF
CDR3 DNA: TGCAGCGTTATGGCCGGGGGGGCCTTCGAGCAGTACTTC

clone size: few
V gene: TRBV7-2
J gene: TRBJ1-5
D gene: -
CDR3 protein: CASSLEAGVGAQHF
CDR3 DNA: TGTGCCAGCAGCTTAGAGGCGGGAGTAGGGGCCCAGCATTTT

clone size: few
V gene: TRBV4-3
J gene: TRBJ2-2
D gene: TRBD1
CDR3 protein: CASSHRTGGNTGELFF
CDR3 DNA: TGCGCCAGCAGCCACCGGACAGGGGGGAACACCGGGGAGCTGTTTTTT

clone size: -
V gene: TRBV7-9
J gene: TRBJ1-1
D gene: -
CDR3 protein: CASSPPNWVGGKAFF
CDR3 DNA: TGTGCCAGCAGCCCACCCAATTGGGTCGGGGGAAAAGCTTTCTTT

clone size: few
V gene: TRBV7-3
J gene: TRBJ2-7
D gene: TRBD1
CDR3 protein: CASSAYRGEQYF
CDR3 DNA: TGTGCCAGCAGCGCATACAGGGGTGAGCAGTACTTC

clone size: -
V gene: TRBV28
J gene: TRBJ1-1
D gene: -
CDR3 protein: CASSKPTEEDTEAFF
CDR3 DNA: TGTGCCAGCAGTAAACCCACCGAGGAGGACACTGAAGCTTTCTTT

clone size: -
V gene: TRBV5-6
J gene: TRBJ1-2
D gene: -
CDR3 protein: CASSLDPPGGYTF
CDR3 DNA: TGTGCCAGCAGCCTAGACCCCCCGGGTGGCTACACCTTC

clone size: few
V gene: TRBV25-1
J gene: TRBJ2-3
D gene: -
CDR3 protein: CASKSAGGPHHYTDTQYF
CDR3 DNA: TGTGCCAGCAAATCGGCGGGTGGGCCCCATCACTACACAGATACGCAGTATTTT

clone size: -
V gene: TRBV28
J gene: TRBJ1-4
D gene: -
CDR3 protein: CASSLVETIANEKLFF
CDR3 DNA: TGTGCCAGCAGTTTAGTCGAAACGATAGCTAATGAAAAACTGTTTTTT

clone size: few
V gene: TRBV21-1
J gene: TRBJ1-2
D gene: -
CDR3 protein: CASSSRTVNYGYTF
CDR3 DNA: TGTGCCAGCAGCTCTCGGACAGTAAACTATGGCTACACCTTC

clone size: -
V gene: TRBV9
J gene: TRBJ2-1
D gene: TRBD1
CDR3 protein: CASSVGTAYNEQFF
CDR3 DNA: TGTGCCAGCAGCGTCGGGACAGCCTACAATGAGCAGTTCTTC

clone size: -
V gene: TRBV5-1
J gene: TRBJ2-3
D gene: TRBD2
CDR3 protein: CASSLGAGGAADTQYF
CDR3 DNA: TGCGCCAGCAGCCTGGGAGCGGGAGGGGCGGCGGATACGCAGTATTTT

clone size: -
V gene: TRBV6-5
J gene: TRBJ2-5
D gene: -
CDR3 protein: CASSYSRNQETQYF
CDR3 DNA: TGTGCCAGCAGTTACTCCAGAAACCAAGAGACCCAGTACTTC

clone size: few
V gene: TRBV7-6
J gene: TRBJ2-7
D gene: -
CDR3 protein: CASSLDSSYEQYF
CDR3 DNA: TGTGCCAGCAGCTTAGATTCATCCTACGAGCAGTACTTC

clone size: few
V gene: TRBV28
J gene: TRBJ1-1
D gene: -
CDR3 protein: CASRRGQLNTEAFF
CDR3 DNA: TGTGCCAGCAGGCGAGGACAGCTGAACACTGAAGCTTTCTTT

clone size: -
V gene: TRBV7-9
J gene: TRBJ2-2
D gene: TRBD2
CDR3 protein: CASSLDRTRAGELFF
CDR3 DNA: TGTGCCAGCAGCTTAGATCGGACTAGAGCCGGGGAGCTGTTTTTT

clone size: few
V gene: TRBV7-6
J gene: TRBJ1-1
D gene: -
CDR3 protein: CASSFTENTEAFF
CDR3 DNA: TGTGCCAGCAGCTTTACTGAGAACACTGAAGCTTTCTTT